The 22 T cell receptor beta chains below were found in one sample sequenced in a study of cytomegalovirus exposure and HLA in healthy donors. Primers: 60 Vbeta forward and 13 Jbeta reverse. The protocol was immunoSEQ multiplex PCR, while the TCRdb copy is restricted to in-frame clones and leaves out a portion. This table has around 150,000 clones, 60% to 80% appearing once. The specimen was PBMCs. These receptors originate from a man younger than 45 in good health and CMV-seronegative.

The J gene is TRBJ2-7, the V gene TRBV14, with 12 positions matching TRBD1. Trimming took 4 bases from V and 6 from J; bases not matched to a gene: 4. The CDR3 spans 14 residues. Germline lookup yields CDR1 SGHDN and CDR2 FVKESK. The CDR3 here is CASSRGQGAGEQYF. The DNA for the CDR3 is TGTGCCAGCAGCCGGGGACAGGGGGCGGGCGAGCAGTACTTC.

The V call is TRBV2, the J call TRBJ2-7; 7 nucleotides agree with TRBD1. V shed 6 bases and J 3 bases; nucleotides not matched to a gene: 11. CDR1 is SNHLY, CDR2 FYNNEI, per germline. The CDR3 length is 15 residues. The CDR3 loop reads CASRDPRDSLYEQYF. In DNA, the CDR3 is TGTGCCAGCAGGGACCCCCGGGACAGCCTCTACGAGCAGTACTTC.

The V and J genes are TRBV18 and TRBJ1-4, with 8 bases lining up with TRBD1. The CDR3 runs to 14 residues. The germline gives CDR1 KGHSH, CDR2 LQKENI. The junction had 4 bases not matched to a gene; V was cut back by 3 bases and J by 7 bases. The CDR3 sequence is CASSPNRGGEKLFF. The CDR3 DNA reads as TGTGCCAGCTCACCGAACAGGGGGGGTGAAAAACTGTTTTTT.

The chain combines TRBV9 with TRBJ2-5; D gene ambiguous. V shed 3 bases and J shed 5 bases, with 17 bases lying between them. Germline V CDR1 and CDR2: SGDLS, YYNGEE. This CDR3 region has 15 residues. The DNA of the CDR3 is TGTGCCAGCAGCGAGACCCTGGGCGTCCTTGAGACCCAGTACTTC. Translation gives CASSETLGVLETQYF.

V is TRBV15 and J is TRBJ1-1, with unresolved D. There are 16 residues in the CDR3. Germline loops: CDR1 LNHNV, CDR2 YYDKDF (reference sequence). Trimming left V 3 bases short and J 4 bases short, with 18 bases between. As DNA, the CDR3 is TGTGCCACCAGCAGGTCGACCGCGACACGCGTCACTGAAGCTTTCTTT. It specifies CATSRSTATRVTEAFF.

The chain uses TRBV10-3 and TRBJ2-5, with 9 bases that match TRBD1. V lost 2 bases, J lost 7 bases, and 5 bases stayed unmatched. Germline V lookup: CDR1 ENHRY, CDR2 SYGVKD. This CDR3 is 14 amino acids long. The CDR3 sequence: CAISEAGQGGTQYF. The CDR3 nucleotides are TGTGCCATCAGTGAGGCGGGACAGGGTGGGACCCAGTACTTC.

CDR3 in DNA: TGTGCCAGCAGTTCCTTACAGGGGGCTGGCTATGGCTACACCTTC. Protein: CASSSLQGAGYGYTF. The gene calls are TRBV6-6 and TRBJ1-2, with 9 bases fitting TRBD1. Trimming removed 4 bases from V and 4 bases from J; junction bases left unmatched: 7. The germline V gene encodes CDR1 MNHNY and CDR2 SVGAGI (reference sequence). This CDR3 is built from 15 residues.

This clone was seen just once. The rearrangement uses TRBV30 and TRBJ2-2; D is ambiguous. Germline V lookup: CDR1 GTSNPN, CDR2 SVGIG (reference sequence). Trimming removed 2 bases at V and 9 bases at J, with 13 bases between. The CDR3 runs 13 residues. The CDR3 is CAWSPYMMWELFF. CDR3 coding DNA: TGTGCCTGGAGTCCATACATGATGTGGGAGCTGTTTTTT.

Here the CDR3 reads CASSKEGWGFYGYTF. DNA for the CDR3: TGTGCCAGCAGCAAAGAGGGTTGGGGTTTCTATGGCTACACCTTC. The J gene is TRBJ1-2, the V gene TRBV25-1; D is undetermined. This CDR3 has 15 residues. Germline V CDR1 and CDR2: MGHDK, SYGVNS. With 6 bases removed from V and 4 bases from J, the gap between germline ends came to 18 bases.

The rearrangement uses TRBV7-9 and TRBJ2-7; 7 bases line up with TRBD2. V shed 4 bases, J shed 7 bases, and the junction held 7 bases outside the gene matches. CDR3 size: 13 residues. Germline-derived CDR1 and CDR2 are SEHNR and FQNEAQ (reference sequence). The CDR3 DNA is TGTGCCAGCAGCTCCAGCGGGGCGGGTGAGCAGTACTTC. Amino acids: CASSSSGAGEQYF.

The chain joins TRBV7-2 to TRBJ2-7, with 7 bases that match TRBD1. CDR1 SGHTA and CDR2 FQGNSA come from the germline V gene. The CDR3 covers 14 residues. The V segment lost 4 bases and the J segment 2 bases; nucleotides outside the gene matches: 5. The CDR3 DNA sequence: TGTGCCAGCAGCTCAGGGGGAAAAACCTACGAGCAGTACTTC. This codes for CASSSGGKTYEQYF.

This clone has only a few counts. J is TRBJ1-1 and V is TRBV10-3; 8 nucleotides match TRBD1. Unmatched junction bases numbered 8, after V lost 10 bases and J lost 4 bases. Germline lookup yields CDR1 ENHRY and CDR2 SYGVKD. This CDR3 region has 13 residues. Written as DNA, the CDR3 is TGTGCCACTATAGGACAGGGTGGCACTGAAGCTTTCTTT. Its protein is CATIGQGGTEAFF.

The chain joins TRBV2 to TRBJ2-7; 7 bases match TRBD2. The CDR3 has 16 residues. Germline assignment: CDR1 SNHLY and CDR2 FYNNEI. Germline trimming cut 1 base from V and 5 bases from J; bases unmatched to any gene: 11. The CDR3 DNA is TGTGCCAGCAGTGAAGGAGTGGGGGACTACCCACACGAGCAGTACTTC. Encoded protein: CASSEGVGDYPHEQYF.

The chain links TRBV19 to TRBJ1-4; TRBD1 is a possible D gene (5 bases). CDR1 LNHDA and CDR2 SQIVND come from the germline V gene (reference sequence). Between the trimmed V and J ends, which lost 2 bases and 8 bases, there was a span of 9 bases. The CDR3 spans 13 residues. This chain's CDR3 is CASSIQGKEKLFF. The CDR3 DNA reads as TGTGCCAGTAGTATACAGGGCAAAGAAAAACTGTTTTTT.

This clone was counted once. The rearrangement links TRBV9 to TRBJ1-4; TRBD1 is a possible D gene (5 bases). Germline V gives CDR1 SGDLS, CDR2 YYNGEE. This CDR3 comprises 16 residues. V gave up 4 bases and J gave up 5 bases, with 18 bases separating them. CDR3 loop: CASSPLDDSLNEKLFF. CDR3 nucleotide sequence: TGTGCCAGCAGCCCCTTGGACGACAGCCTAAATGAAAAACTGTTTTTT.

The chain carries TRBV5-1 and TRBJ2-1, with TRBD2 as a possible D gene (6 bases). V lost 1 base and J lost 7, with 12 bases in between. This CDR3 has 14 amino acids. Germline V gives CDR1 SGHRS, CDR2 YFSETQ. DNA for the CDR3: TGCGCCAGCAGCTTGAGACTAGGAGGTAATGAGCAGTTCTTC. This sequence encodes CASSLRLGGNEQFF.

The count of this clone is one. The chain combines TRBV28 with TRBJ2-1, with D uncertain. The length of the CDR3 is 11 residues. The V gene lost 3 bases and the J gene lost 8 bases, with 5 bases spanning the gap. Germline V lookup: CDR1 MDHEN, CDR2 SYDVKM. CDR3 nucleotides: TGTGCCAGCAGTTTGTCATATGAGCAGTTCTTC. Translated, it gives CASSLSYEQFF.

The J gene is TRBJ2-7, the V gene TRBV2, with 9 bases aligning to TRBD1. V shed 6 bases and J 5 bases; nucleotides not matched to a gene: 8. Germline V CDR1 and CDR2: SNHLY, FYNNEI. The CDR3 loop spans 14 amino acids. CDR3 coding DNA: TGTGCCAGCAGGGCCGGGACAGGGACGGACGAGCAGTACTTC. This sequence encodes CASRAGTGTDEQYF.

V gene TRBV7-8 combines with J gene TRBJ2-3; D call uncertain. Trimming removed 4 bases at V and 0 bases at J, with 5 bases between. The CDR3 loop spans 13 amino acids. Germline V gene lookup returns CDR1 SGHVS and CDR2 FQNEAQ. CDR3 bases: TGTGCCAGCAGCTCAACTAGCACAGATACGCAGTATTTT. Its translation: CASSSTSTDTQYF.

In regard to this clone: At one boundary the junction diverges from the germline segment, which might be a read error. The V gene is TRBV6-1, the J gene TRBJ2-7, with 8 nucleotides matching TRBD1. The CDR3 sequence is 15 residues long. CDR1 is MNHNS, CDR2 SASEGT, per germline. The CDR3 loop is CASSEVGRGLYGQYF. In DNA, the CDR3 is TGTGCCAGCAGTGAAGTTGGCAGGGGGCTCTACGGGCAGTACTTC.

This clone occurred a few times. This chain uses TRBV7-3 with TRBJ1-4; 7 bases fit TRBD1. In germline, CDR1 is SGHTA, CDR2 FQGTGA. This CDR3 comprises 16 residues. V was pared by 3 bases and J by 5 bases, with 9 bases of the junction left unmatched. CDR3 amino acids: CASSFVRGQENEKLFF. For the CDR3, the DNA is TGTGCCAGCAGCTTTGTCCGCGGACAGGAAAATGAAAAACTGTTTTTT.

This chain joins TRBV4-2 and TRBJ1-1; TRBD1 agrees at 10 bases. J lost 4 bases, V lost 5 bases, and 13 bases had no gene match. CDR1 and CDR2 (germline): LGHNA, YNFKEQ. The CDR3 covers 17 residues. The DNA for the CDR3 is TGTGCCAGCAGCTCGGGGGCGGGACAGGGGTGGGGCACTGAAGCTTTCTTT. This sequence encodes CASSSGAGQGWGTEAFF.